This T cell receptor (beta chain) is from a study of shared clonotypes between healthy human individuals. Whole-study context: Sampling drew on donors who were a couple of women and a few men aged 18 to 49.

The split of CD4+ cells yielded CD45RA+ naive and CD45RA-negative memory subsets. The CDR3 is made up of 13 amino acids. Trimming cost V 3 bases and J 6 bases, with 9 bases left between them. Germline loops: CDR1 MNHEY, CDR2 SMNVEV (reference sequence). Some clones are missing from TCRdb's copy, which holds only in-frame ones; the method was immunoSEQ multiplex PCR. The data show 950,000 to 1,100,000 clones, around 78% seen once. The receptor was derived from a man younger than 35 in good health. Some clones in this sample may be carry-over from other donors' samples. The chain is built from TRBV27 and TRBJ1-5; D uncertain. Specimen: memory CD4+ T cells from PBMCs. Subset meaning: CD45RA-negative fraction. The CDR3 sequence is CASSFSRTQPQHF. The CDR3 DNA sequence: TGTGCCAGCAGTTTCAGCCGAACTCAGCCCCAGCATTTT.